Listed here is a single T cell receptor (beta chain). The antigen remains unidentified. Produced via immunoSEQ multiplex PCR; TCRdb's table is partial and in-frame only. The table records approximately 37,000 clones, about 83% of them present only once. V lost 0 bases, J lost 2 bases, and 3 bases stayed unmatched. The germline gives CDR1 SGHRS, CDR2 YFSETQ. There are 15 residues in the CDR3. Metastatic or locally advanced urothelial carcinoma was present in the patients. This record belongs to a study of PD-L1 blockade in urothelial cancer. Looking at the study overall: About 85% of the 29 patients were males with bladder-origin urothelial cancer. Patients' histories included 0 to 3 prior chemotherapy regimens.

The study, taken as a whole, reports: Survival was better when pretreatment blood TCR clonality fell below the median.

This sequence was found in a man aged 55 to 70 with urothelial cancer. Source: PBMCs, taken around atezolizumab (anti-PD-L1) treatment. The rearrangement uses TRBV5-1 and TRBJ2-7, with 9 bases matching TRBD2. The CDR3 region has the DNA TGCGCCAGCAGCTTGGGAAGCGGGGGGACCTACGAGCAGTACTTC. It yields the protein CASSLGSGGTYEQYF. The variable domain in full, completed from reference TRBV5-1 and TRBJ2-7, reads KAGVTQTPRYLIKTRGQQVTLSCSPISGHRSVSWYQQTPGQGLQFLFEYFSETQRNKGNFPGRFSGRQFSNSRSEMNVSTLELGDSALYLCASSLGSGGTYEQYFGPGTRLTVT.